The 7 T cell receptor beta chains presented below share a single source sample, sequenced in a study of CD8 T cells in Susac syndrome. It was with random hexamers that roughly 0.45 to 1 ug RNA was reverse transcribed. In TCRdb, the immunoSEQ multiplex PCR reads were re-called with MiXCR into one record per CDR3 protein. The table shows some 300,000 distinct CDR3 sequences, with approximately 85% occurring only once. The sequencing sample was made of CD8+ T cells from PBMCs. The receptors here all came from a human donor with multiple sclerosis.

The gene calls are TRBV4-2 and TRBJ2-1; 13 nucleotides match TRBD2. V lost 4 bases and J lost 7; bases outside the gene matches: 10. The CDR3 spans 17 residues. Germline V gene lookup returns CDR1 LGHNA and CDR2 YNFKEQ. CDR3 protein: CASSPLPGLAGDNEQFF. For the CDR3, the DNA is TGTGCCAGCAGCCCCTTACCCGGACTAGCGGGAGATAATGAGCAGTTCTTC.

This clonotype has a single count. The V call is TRBV7-6, the J call TRBJ2-3, with D perhaps matching TRBD1 or TRBD2 (5 bases each). CDR3 length equals 14 residues. V was shortened by 6 bases and J by 4 bases, with 14 bases between the two germline ends. CDR1 is SGHVS, CDR2 FNYEAQ, per germline. The CDR3 DNA follows: TGTGCCAGCAGGCCAAGGGGAGCGGCAGATACGCAGTATTTT. Protein: CASRPRGAADTQYF.

With regard to this clonotype: The germline gene is not matched at one end of the junction; a read error may be the cause. This chain joins TRBV19 and TRBJ1-1, with 9 bases fitting TRBD1. This CDR3 contains 17 residues. Per the germline V gene, CDR1 is LNHDA and CDR2 is SQIVND (reference sequence). In DNA form, the CDR3 reads TGTGCCAGTAGTCCTCTTGGGACAGGGAGTATGAACACTGAAGCTCTCTTT. Residues: CASSPLGTGSMNTEALF.

Details on this clonotype: The germline gene is not matched at one end of the junction; a read error may be the cause. The chain recombines TRBV4-1 with TRBJ2-7, with no clear D. Germline V gene data show CDR1 as MGHRA and CDR2 as YSYEKL. The CDR3 extends over 13 amino acids. CDR3 amino acids: CASGHSASYEQYF. The DNA of the CDR3 is TGCGCCAGCGGCCATTCAGCCTCCTACGAGCAGTACTTC.

V is TRBV3-1 and J is TRBJ2-3; 7 nucleotides align to TRBD2. Germline lookup yields CDR1 LGHDT and CDR2 YNNKEL (reference sequence). V gave up 5 bases and J gave up 1 base; unmatched junction bases: 12. The CDR3 spans 17 residues. In DNA, the CDR3 is TGTGCCAGCAGCGGGTATGGCGGGGGACTCCGCACAGATACGCAGTATTTT. It codes for CASSGYGGGLRTDTQYF.

The J gene is TRBJ2-1, the V gene TRBV20-1; maybe TRBD2 (6 bases). The CDR3 is 16 amino acids. V lost 0 bases and J lost 3, with 15 bases in between. Germline V gives CDR1 DFQATT, CDR2 SNEGSKA (reference sequence). The DNA for the CDR3 is TGCAGTGCTAGAGATTCGGCGCGGGATTACTACAATGAGCAGTTCTTC. Protein sequence: CSARDSARDYYNEQFF.

This clonotype was seen once. This rearrangement joins TRBV15 to TRBJ2-1; TRBD2 aligns across 12 bases. Germline V gives CDR1 LNHNV, CDR2 YYDKDF (reference sequence). The J segment lost 6 bases and the V segment lost 0 bases, leaving 6 bases of the junction unmatched. The CDR3 length is 17 residues. The CDR3 DNA reads TGTGCCACCAGCAGAGAGCCGGGACTAGCGGGTGTCAATGAGCAGTTCTTC. Amino acids: CATSREPGLAGVNEQFF.